This passage covers 15 T cell receptor beta chains from one sample sequenced in a study of CD8+ T cells in alopecia areata. Sequencing relied on a cDNA template that was reverse transcribed from extracted RNA. The assay was immunoSEQ multiplex PCR, and TCRdb's table has in-frame clones only and misses some. The data hold some 150,000 clones, with around 55% observed a single time. The specimen was CD8+ T cells sorted from blood, collected at week 0. All receptors come from a human donor with alopecia areata.

As for this clone: The junction shows a germline mismatch at one end, possibly a read error. The CDR3 DNA is TGTGCCTGGACCGGGCCCCGGGACTTC. Encoded protein: CAWTGPRDF. The chain couples TRBV30 to TRBJ2-7; no clear D gene. The CDR3 length is 9 residues. From germline, CDR1 is GTSNPN and CDR2 SVGIG (reference sequence). Variable domain in full (rest from reference TRBV30 and TRBJ2-7): SQTIHQWPATLVQPVGSPLSLECTVEGTSNPNLYWYRQAAGRGLQLLFYSVGIGQISSEVPQNLSASRPQDRQFILSSKKLLLSDSGFYLCAWTGPRDFGPGTRLTVT.

The J gene is TRBJ1-4, the V gene TRBV5-1; 10 bases agree with TRBD1. With 0 bases clipped from V and 6 bases from J, the junction kept 5 bases outside the gene matches. This CDR3 is built from 16 residues. CDR1 and CDR2 from the germline V gene are SGHRS and YFSETQ. The CDR3 bases are TGCGCCAGCAGCTTGGCCAAGGACAGGGGGTATGAAAAACTGTTTTTT. Amino acid sequence: CASSLAKDRGYEKLFF.

Concerning this clone: Other nucleotide sequences in the sample specify the same CDR3. The chain is built from TRBV5-1 and TRBJ2-2; D not resolved. The CDR3 runs 12 residues. V was trimmed by 4 bases and J by 2 bases, leaving 3 bases between them. Germline V CDR1 and CDR2: SGHRS, YFSETQ. The CDR3 protein is CASSLNTGELFF. The CDR3 nucleotides read TGCGCCAGCAGCCTAAACACCGGGGAGCTGTTTTTT.

The chain recombines TRBV5-6 with TRBJ1-5; possibly TRBD1 for D (5 bases). The V gene lost 4 bases and the J gene lost 0 bases, with 8 bases spanning the gap. Germline V gene lookup returns CDR1 SGHDT and CDR2 YYEEEE. The CDR3 spans 14 residues. The CDR3 protein is CASSRQISNQPQHF. CDR3 nucleotides: TGTGCCAGCAGCAGACAGATTAGCAATCAGCCCCAGCATTTT.

Concerning this clone itself: Other DNA sequences within the sample encode an identical CDR3. This CDR3 reads CASSQDGGSYNEQFF. The CDR3 bases are TGCGCCAGCAGCCAAGATGGGGGATCGTACAATGAGCAGTTCTTC. The V and J genes are TRBV4-3 and TRBJ2-1, with D possibly being TRBD1 or TRBD2 (5 bases each). The CDR3 is 15 amino acids. The V end was cut by 0 bases, the J end by 4 bases, with 10 bases between. The germline gives CDR1 LGHNA, CDR2 YSLEER.

The chain has TRBV25-1 and TRBJ2-5; tentatively, D is TRBD2 (6 bases). Germline loops: CDR1 MGHDK, CDR2 SYGVNS. The length of the CDR3 is 14 residues. Deletions cut 4 bases from V and 5 bases from J, with 14 bases between. CDR3 sequence: CASSGMGGTETQYF. CDR3 DNA sequence: TGTGCCAGCAGTGGGATGGGGGGTACGGAGACCCAGTACTTC.

V gene TRBV27 combines with J gene TRBJ2-7; D is unclear. The CDR3 is made up of 13 amino acids. Deletions cut 10 bases from V and 3 bases from J, with 16 bases between. The germline gives CDR1 MNHEY, CDR2 SMNVEV (reference sequence). The CDR3 region is CATWMDVGYEQYF. CDR3 coding DNA: TGTGCCACTTGGATGGACGTGGGCTACGAGCAGTACTTC.

The chain is built from TRBV29-1 and TRBJ1-1; D is perhaps TRBD1 (5 bases). The CDR3 runs 16 residues. Germline V gene lookup returns CDR1 SQVTM and CDR2 ANQGSEA. V was shortened by 0 bases and J by 5 bases, with 19 bases between the two germline ends. The CDR3 nucleotides read TGCAGCGTTGAAGATTGGGCCTCCCCCGGGGGGACTGAAGCTTTCTTT. This translates into CSVEDWASPGGTEAFF.

The V gene is TRBV10-2, the J gene TRBJ1-2; weak D call: TRBD1 (6 bases). This CDR3 is built from 14 residues. The V and J ends lost 6 bases and 3 bases respectively, with 14 bases between them. CDR1 and CDR2 from the germline V gene are WSHSY and SAAADI. The CDR3 sequence is CASSETGIDYGYTF. CDR3 coding DNA: TGCGCCAGCAGCGAAACAGGGATCGACTATGGCTACACCTTC.

The CDR3 coding sequence is TGCAGCGTTGAAGGAGTATGGGGGGGCTACGAGCAGTACTTC. Its translation: CSVEGVWGGYEQYF. The chain recombines TRBV29-1 with TRBJ2-7; the match to TRBD2 covers 7 bases. This CDR3 comprises 14 residues. Losses at the gene ends were 1 base for V and 3 bases for J; bases not matched to a gene: 6. Germline loops: CDR1 SQVTM, CDR2 ANQGSEA.

Only a few counts were recorded for this clone. The chain has TRBV7-8 and TRBJ1-2; no clear D. The CDR3 totals 15 residues. Per germline, CDR1 SGHVS and CDR2 FQNEAQ. Between the trimmed V and J ends, which lost 1 base and 5 bases, there was a span of 14 bases. The CDR3 DNA reads TGTGCCAGCAGCTTAGGAGACGCACGGACGTATGGCTACACCTTC. Protein sequence: CASSLGDARTYGYTF. The full variable domain, in which reference TRBV7-8 and TRBJ1-2 provide the parts outside the CDR3, is GAGVSQSPRYKVAKRGQDVALRCDPISGHVSLFWYQQALGQGPEFLTYFQNEAQLDKSGLPSDRFFAERPEGSVSTLKIQRTQQEDSAVYLCASSLGDARTYGYTFGSGTRLTVV.

V usage is TRBV10-2 and J usage is TRBJ2-7; 10 bases are a match to TRBD2. Per the germline V gene, CDR1 is WSHSY and CDR2 is SAAADI. With 3 bases clipped from V and 4 bases from J, the junction kept 6 bases outside the gene matches. This CDR3 has 15 residues. The CDR3 DNA reads as TGCGCCAGCAGTGACGTAGCGGGGGGCTCTTACGAGCAGTACTTC. Protein: CASSDVAGGSYEQYF.

V is TRBV30 and J is TRBJ2-3, with D perhaps TRBD1 (5 bases). Trimming removed 5 bases from V and 5 bases from J, with 8 bases in between. CDR1 is GTSNPN and CDR2 is SVGIG in the germline V gene (reference sequence). The CDR3 spans 11 residues. CDR3 protein: CAWGQGDTQYF. The CDR3 DNA is TGTGCCTGGGGTCAGGGAGATACGCAGTATTTT.

V is TRBV5-1 and J is TRBJ2-1; D possibly corresponds to TRBD2 (6 bases). Germline V gene data show CDR1 as SGHRS and CDR2 as YFSETQ. Trimming took off 0 bases at V and 10 bases at J, with 17 bases between the two ends. The CDR3 has 15 amino acids. CDR3 bases: TGCGCCAGCAGCTTGGAGCTTAGCGGCACTCCGGAGCAGTTCTTC. Translation: CASSLELSGTPEQFF.

Only one count was recorded for this clone. V is TRBV5-6 and J is TRBJ2-5; 7 positions match TRBD2. Germline V CDR1 and CDR2: SGHDT, YYEEEE. V dropped 10 bases and J dropped 3; count of bases not matched to a gene: 9. This CDR3 is built from 13 residues. CDR3 residues: CASRGVLEETQYF. CDR3 nucleotides: TGTGCCTCCCGGGGGGTTCTAGAAGAGACCCAGTACTTC.